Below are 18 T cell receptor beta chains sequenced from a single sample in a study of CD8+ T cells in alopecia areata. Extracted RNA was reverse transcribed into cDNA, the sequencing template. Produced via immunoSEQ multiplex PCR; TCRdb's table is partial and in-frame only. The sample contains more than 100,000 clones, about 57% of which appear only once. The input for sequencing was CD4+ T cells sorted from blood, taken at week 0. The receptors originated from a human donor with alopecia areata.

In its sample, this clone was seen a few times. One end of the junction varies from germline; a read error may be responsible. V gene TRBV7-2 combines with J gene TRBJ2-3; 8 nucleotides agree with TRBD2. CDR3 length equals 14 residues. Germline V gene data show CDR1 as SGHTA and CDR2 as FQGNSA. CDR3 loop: CASSLGTSRDTQYF. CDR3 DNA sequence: TGTGCCAGCAGCTTAGGGACTAGCAGAGATACGCAGTATTTT.

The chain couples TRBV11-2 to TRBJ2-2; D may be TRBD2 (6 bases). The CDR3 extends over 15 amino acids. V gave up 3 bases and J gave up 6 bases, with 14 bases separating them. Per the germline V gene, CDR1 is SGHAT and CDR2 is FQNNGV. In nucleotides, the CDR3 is TGTGCCAGCAGCTTGTTGACTAGTGGGTCCGGGGAGCTGTTTTTT. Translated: CASSLLTSGSGELFF.

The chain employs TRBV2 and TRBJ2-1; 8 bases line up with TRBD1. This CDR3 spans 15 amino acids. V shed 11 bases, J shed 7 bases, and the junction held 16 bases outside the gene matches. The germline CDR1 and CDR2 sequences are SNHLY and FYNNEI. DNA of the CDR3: TGTGCCCTAGCCAAAGCGAGGACAGGGTCTAATGAGCAGTTCTTC. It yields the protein CALAKARTGSNEQFF.

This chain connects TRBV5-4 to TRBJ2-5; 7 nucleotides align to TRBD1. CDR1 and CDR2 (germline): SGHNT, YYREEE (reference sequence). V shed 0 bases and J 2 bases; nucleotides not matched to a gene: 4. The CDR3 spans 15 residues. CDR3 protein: CASSLETGTQETQYF. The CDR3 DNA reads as TGTGCCAGCAGCTTGGAGACAGGGACACAAGAGACCCAGTACTTC.

CDR3 protein: CASSSDRGQFF. CDR3 nucleotides: TGTGCCAGCAGCTCGGACAGGGGTCAGTTCTTC. The chain links TRBV7-2 to TRBJ2-1; 9 nucleotides agree with TRBD1. Losses at the gene ends were 4 bases for V and 13 bases for J; bases not matched to a gene: 2. CDR3 length: 11 residues. Germline V gives CDR1 SGHTA, CDR2 FQGNSA.

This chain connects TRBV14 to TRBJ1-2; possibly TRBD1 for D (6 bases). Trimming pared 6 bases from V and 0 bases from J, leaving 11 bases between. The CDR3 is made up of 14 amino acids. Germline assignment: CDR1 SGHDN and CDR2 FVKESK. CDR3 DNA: TGTGCCAGCAGGAGGACAGCCTCTAACTATGGCTACACCTTC. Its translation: CASRRTASNYGYTF.

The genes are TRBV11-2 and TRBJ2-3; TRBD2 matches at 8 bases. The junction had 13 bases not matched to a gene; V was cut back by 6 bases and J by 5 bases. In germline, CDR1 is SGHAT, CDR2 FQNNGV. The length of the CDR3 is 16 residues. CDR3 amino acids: CASSRATGGLGDTQYF. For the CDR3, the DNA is TGTGCCAGCAGTCGTGCAACGGGGGGGCTGGGAGATACGCAGTATTTT.

The CDR3 DNA reads TGTGCCAGCTCACCATCCACTTATAGCAATCAGCCCCAGCATTTT. The encoded protein is CASSPSTYSNQPQHF. The rearrangement links TRBV18 to TRBJ1-5; D ambiguous. This CDR3 comprises 15 residues. With 2 bases removed from V and 0 bases from J, the gap between germline ends came to 8 bases. Germline V CDR1 and CDR2: KGHSH, LQKENI.

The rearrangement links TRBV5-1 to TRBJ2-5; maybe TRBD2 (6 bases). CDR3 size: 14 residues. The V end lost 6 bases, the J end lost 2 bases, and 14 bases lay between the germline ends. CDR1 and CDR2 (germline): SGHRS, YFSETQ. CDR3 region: CASTIMAGQETQYF. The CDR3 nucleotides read TGCGCCAGCACCATCATGGCGGGACAAGAGACCCAGTACTTC.

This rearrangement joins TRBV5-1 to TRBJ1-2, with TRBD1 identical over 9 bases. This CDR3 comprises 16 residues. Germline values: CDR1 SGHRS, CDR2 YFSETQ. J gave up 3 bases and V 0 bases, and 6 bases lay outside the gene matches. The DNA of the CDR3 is TGCGCCAGCAGCTTGGACAGGGGGCTTCAGGACTATGGCTACACCTTC. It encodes CASSLDRGLQDYGYTF. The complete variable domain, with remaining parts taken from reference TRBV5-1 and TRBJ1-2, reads KAGVTQTPRYLIKTRGQQVTLSCSPISGHRSVSWYQQTPGQGLQFLFEYFSETQRNKGNFPGRFSGRQFSNSRSEMNVSTLELGDSALYLCASSLDRGLQDYGYTFGSGTRLTVV.

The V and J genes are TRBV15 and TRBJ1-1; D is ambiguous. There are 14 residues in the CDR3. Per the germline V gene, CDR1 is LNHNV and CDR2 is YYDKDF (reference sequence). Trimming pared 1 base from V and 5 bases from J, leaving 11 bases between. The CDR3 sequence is CATSRAVGPTEAFF. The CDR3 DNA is TGTGCCACCAGCAGAGCAGTCGGGCCGACTGAAGCTTTCTTT.

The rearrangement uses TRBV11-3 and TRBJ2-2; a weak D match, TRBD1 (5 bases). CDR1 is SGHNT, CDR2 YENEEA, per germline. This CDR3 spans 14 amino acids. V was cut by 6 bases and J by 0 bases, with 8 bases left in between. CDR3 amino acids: CASRDTANTGELFF. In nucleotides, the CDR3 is TGTGCCAGCAGGGACACCGCGAACACCGGGGAGCTGTTTTTT.

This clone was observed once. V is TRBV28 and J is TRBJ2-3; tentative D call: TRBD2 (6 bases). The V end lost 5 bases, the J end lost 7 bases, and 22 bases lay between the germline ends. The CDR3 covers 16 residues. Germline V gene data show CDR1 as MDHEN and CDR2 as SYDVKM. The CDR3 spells CASSRMSTSERYTQYF. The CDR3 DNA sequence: TGTGCCAGCAGTAGAATGTCGACTAGTGAGAGGTATACGCAGTATTTT.

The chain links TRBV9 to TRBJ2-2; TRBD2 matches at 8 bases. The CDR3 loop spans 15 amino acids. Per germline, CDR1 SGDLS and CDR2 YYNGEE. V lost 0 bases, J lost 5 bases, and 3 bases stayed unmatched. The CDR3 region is CASSVVGRGTGELFF. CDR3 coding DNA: TGTGCCAGCAGCGTAGTCGGGAGGGGTACCGGGGAGCTGTTTTTT.

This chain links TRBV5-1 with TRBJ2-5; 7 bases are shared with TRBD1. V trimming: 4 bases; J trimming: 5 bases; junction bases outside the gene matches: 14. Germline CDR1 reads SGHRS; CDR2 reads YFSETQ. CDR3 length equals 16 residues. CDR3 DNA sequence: TGCGCCAGCAGCCCAGGACAGGACTGGCTCGGGGAGACCCAGTACTTC. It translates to CASSPGQDWLGETQYF.

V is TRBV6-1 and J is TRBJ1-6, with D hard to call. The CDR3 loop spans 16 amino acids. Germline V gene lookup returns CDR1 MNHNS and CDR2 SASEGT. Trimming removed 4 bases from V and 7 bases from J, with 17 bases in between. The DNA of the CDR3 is TGTGCCAGCAGTGGACTAAACGTCCCTTCGAATTCACCCCTCCACTTT. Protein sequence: CASSGLNVPSNSPLHF.

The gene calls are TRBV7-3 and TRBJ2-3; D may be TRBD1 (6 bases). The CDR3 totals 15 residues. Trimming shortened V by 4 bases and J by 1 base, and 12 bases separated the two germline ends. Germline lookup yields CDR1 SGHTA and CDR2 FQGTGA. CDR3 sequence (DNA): TGTGCCAGCAGCTCAACAGGGCTACGCACAGATACGCAGTATTTT. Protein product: CASSSTGLRTDTQYF.

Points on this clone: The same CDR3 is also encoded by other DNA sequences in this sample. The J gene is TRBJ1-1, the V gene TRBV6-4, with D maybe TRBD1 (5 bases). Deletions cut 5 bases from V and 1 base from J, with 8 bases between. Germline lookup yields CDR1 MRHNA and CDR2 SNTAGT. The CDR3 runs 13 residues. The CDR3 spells CASSWDGNTEAFF. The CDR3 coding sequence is TGTGCCAGCAGTTGGGACGGGAACACTGAAGCTTTCTTT.